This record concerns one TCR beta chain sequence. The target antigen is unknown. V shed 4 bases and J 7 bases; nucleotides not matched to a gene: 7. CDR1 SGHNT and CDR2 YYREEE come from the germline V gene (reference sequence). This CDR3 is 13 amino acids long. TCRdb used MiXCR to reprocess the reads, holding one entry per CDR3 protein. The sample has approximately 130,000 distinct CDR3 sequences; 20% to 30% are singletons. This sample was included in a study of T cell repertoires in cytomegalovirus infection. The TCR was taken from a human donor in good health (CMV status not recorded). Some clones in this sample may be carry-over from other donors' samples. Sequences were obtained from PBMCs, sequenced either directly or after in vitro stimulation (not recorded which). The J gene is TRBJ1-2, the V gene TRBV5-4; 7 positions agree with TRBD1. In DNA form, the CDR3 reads TGTGCCAGCAGCCGAGGACAGGATTTTGGCTACACCTTC. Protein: CASSRGQDFGYTF.